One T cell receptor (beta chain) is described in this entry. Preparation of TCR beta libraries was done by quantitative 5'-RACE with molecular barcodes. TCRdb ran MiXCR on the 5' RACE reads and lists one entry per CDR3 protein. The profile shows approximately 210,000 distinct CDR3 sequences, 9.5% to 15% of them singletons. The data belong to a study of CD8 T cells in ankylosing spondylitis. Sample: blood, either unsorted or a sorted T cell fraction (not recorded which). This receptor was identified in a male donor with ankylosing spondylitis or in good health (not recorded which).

The CDR3 region has the DNA TGTGCCAGCAGTGGGGGCCCGGGAGCTTTCTTT. Translating gives CASSGGPGAFF. This chain uses TRBV12-3 or TRBV12-4 with TRBJ1-1; perhaps TRBD1 as D (6 bases). The CDR3 consists of 11 residues. Trimming pared 5 bases from V and 10 bases from J, leaving 11 bases between.